This entry lists 13 T cell receptor beta chains sequenced from one sample in a study of healthy donors' naive CD4 and CD8 T cells. A linear amplification protocol produced the TCR libraries from roughly 550 ng of total RNA. TCRdb processed the reads anew with MiXCR; each CDR3 protein has one entry. The repertoire holds approximately 180,000 distinct CDR3 sequences, with around 74% as singletons. The sequenced sample was naive CD4+ and CD8+ T cells sorted from blood, pooled from several donors. All receptors come from a pool of human donors in good health; the sample pools cells from several healthy donors.

This sequence joins TRBV30 and TRBJ1-5; no definite D call. Germline values: CDR1 GTSNPN, CDR2 SVGIG (reference sequence). The V and J ends lost 0 bases and 6 bases respectively, with 12 bases between them. The CDR3 has 14 residues. The CDR3 coding sequence is TGTGCCTGGAGTGTATTAACAGCAGGTCAGCCCCAGCATTTT. This codes for CAWSVLTAGQPQHF.

This clonotype occurred once. The chain links TRBV5-1 to TRBJ1-2, with TRBD1 as a possible D gene (6 bases). This CDR3 is built from 16 residues. From germline, CDR1 is SGHRS and CDR2 YFSETQ. The ends were cut back, 4 bases at V and 4 bases at J, with 20 bases in the middle. In nucleotides, the CDR3 is TGCGCCAGCAGCCTGGACGCAGGGGCGCGGGGCTATGGCTACACCTTC. Its protein product is CASSLDAGARGYGYTF.

The J gene is TRBJ2-7, the V gene TRBV29-1, with D possibly matching TRBD2 (6 bases). In germline, CDR1 is SQVTM, CDR2 ANQGSEA. This CDR3 is 15 amino acids long. V was clipped by 0 bases and J by 2 bases, with 14 bases between them. The CDR3 DNA sequence: TGCAGCGTTGAAGATTGGGGAGGCAGAACCTACGAGCAGTACTTC. Protein product: CSVEDWGGRTYEQYF.

The rearrangement joins TRBV29-1 to TRBJ1-1; unclear D gene. This CDR3 comprises 13 residues. The V gene's germline CDR1 is SQVTM and CDR2 ANQGSEA. The V and J ends lost 8 bases and 2 bases respectively, with 15 bases between them. CDR3 sequence: CSLRAEGNTEAFF. CDR3 nucleotide sequence: TGCAGCCTCCGGGCCGAAGGAAACACTGAAGCTTTCTTT.

The chain couples TRBV6-5 to TRBJ2-7, with TRBD2 matching over 11 bases. The CDR3 loop spans 15 amino acids. The V and J ends lost 1 base and 7 bases, in that order; junction bases with no gene match: 6. CDR1 and CDR2 from the germline V gene are MNHEY and SVGAGI. The CDR3 sequence is CASSYLLAGEEEQYF. For the CDR3, the DNA is TGTGCCAGCAGTTACTTACTAGCGGGAGAGGAAGAGCAGTACTTC.

This chain joins TRBV29-1 and TRBJ2-7; 8 bases agree with TRBD2. Trimming at V came to 2 bases and at J to 4 bases, leaving 19 bases not matched to a gene. Germline-derived CDR1 and CDR2 are SQVTM and ANQGSEA. This CDR3 region has 18 residues. The CDR3 is CSVEISGNSSIYEYEQYF. In DNA, the CDR3 is TGCAGCGTTGAAATTAGCGGGAACAGTTCTATCTACGAATACGAGCAGTACTTC.

This sequence joins TRBV29-1 and TRBJ1-1, with 8 bases matching TRBD1. The J segment lost 6 bases and the V segment lost 7 bases, leaving 7 bases of the junction unmatched. This CDR3 spans 12 amino acids. CDR1 SQVTM and CDR2 ANQGSEA come from the germline V gene. CDR3 amino acids: CSAHDRGAEAFF. In nucleotides, the CDR3 is TGCAGCGCCCACGACAGGGGTGCTGAAGCTTTCTTT.

The chain is built from TRBV5-1 and TRBJ2-7, with 8 bases matching TRBD2. The CDR3 extends over 13 amino acids. V lost 4 bases to trimming and J lost 5 bases; unmatched junction nucleotides: 5. Germline V gene sequence: CDR1 SGHRS, CDR2 YFSETQ. The CDR3 DNA reads as TGCGCCAGCAGCCCCACCGGGAGGGACGAGCAGTACGTC. This sequence encodes CASSPTGRDEQYV.

The count of this clonotype is one. The junction departs from the called germline gene at one end, perhaps through a read error. This chain connects TRBV11-2 to TRBJ2-7; no clear D gene. This CDR3 has 12 amino acids. Germline V lookup: CDR1 SGHAT, CDR2 FQNNGV. CDR3 sequence (DNA): TGTGCCAGCGGCTTTACTTGGTATGAGCAGTACTTC. Its translation: CASGFTWYEQYF.

This chain links TRBV7-2 with TRBJ1-1; tentatively, D is TRBD1 (5 bases). Germline CDR1 and CDR2: SGHTA and FQGNSA. Trimming pared 1 base from V and 4 bases from J, leaving 10 bases between. CDR3 length: 14 amino acids. CDR3 DNA: TGTGCCAGCAGCTTAGTTGGGGCTGGCACTGAAGCTTTCTTT. Translated: CASSLVGAGTEAFF.

The chain uses TRBV27 and TRBJ2-1; 7 bases are shared with TRBD1. Germline CDR1 and CDR2: MNHEY and SMNVEV (reference sequence). The CDR3 length is 14 residues. V dropped 7 bases and J dropped 11; count of bases not matched to a gene: 14. CDR3 loop: CASKFPGQTTQQFF. In DNA form, the CDR3 reads TGTGCCAGCAAGTTCCCGGGACAGACTACCCAGCAGTTCTTC.

The rearrangement joins TRBV6-2 or TRBV6-3 to TRBJ2-1; D is uncertain. V was clipped by 3 bases and J by 9 bases, with 9 bases between them. Germline CDR1 MNHEY, CDR2 SVGEGT. This CDR3 comprises 12 residues. The chain's CDR3 is CASSYARLEQFF. The CDR3 coding sequence is TGTGCCAGCAGTTATGCCCGGCTTGAGCAGTTCTTC.

This chain joins TRBV27 and TRBJ2-1; TRBD2 agrees at 10 bases. This CDR3 spans 16 amino acids. The germline CDR1 and CDR2 sequences are MNHEY and SMNVEV (reference sequence). V lost 2 bases to trimming and J lost 8 bases; unmatched junction nucleotides: 9. This CDR3 reads CASSLILASGSHEQFF. The CDR3 DNA reads as TGTGCCAGCAGTTTAATCTTGGCTAGCGGGAGTCATGAGCAGTTCTTC.